This is a list of T cell receptor beta chains from one sample in a study of identical twins. TCRdb re-analysed the 5' RACE reads in MiXCR, keeping a single row per CDR3 protein. This sample has hundreds of thousands of distinct CDR3 sequences, with around 6% found just once. Sequencing input: naive T cells sorted from blood. These TCRs come from a man aged 18 to 30 in good health. Both conserved end residues are part of each CDR3.

CDR3 protein	V gene	J gene
CASSSWTGTKQETQYF	TRBV12-3/TRBV12-4	TRBJ2-5
CASSLARDTGPYEQYF	TRBV11-2	TRBJ2-7
CSARSGGSLPQQYF	TRBV20-1	TRBJ2-7
CSAPGAELVTEAFF	TRBV20-1	TRBJ1-1
CASSFQGEWALDTGELFF	TRBV7-8	TRBJ2-2
CSANPGTYEQYF	TRBV20-1	TRBJ2-7
CSAKLVSYQETQYF	TRBV29-1	TRBJ2-5
CASRRRDPDTQYF	TRBV27	TRBJ2-3
CASSLPTARGTEAFF	TRBV7-3	TRBJ1-1
CASSVSGTLDTQYF	TRBV7-9	TRBJ2-3